These 18 T cell receptor beta chains came from one sample sequenced in a study of cytomegalovirus exposure and HLA in healthy donors. Primers: 60 Vbeta forward and 13 Jbeta reverse. Assay: immunoSEQ multiplex PCR; the TCRdb copy retains only in-frame clones and omits some. This sample carries 130,000 to 150,000 clones, about four fifths of them seen once, and the ten largest clones take roughly 3%. The sample taken for sequencing was PBMCs. These receptors came from a male donor in good health and CMV-seronegative.

The chain couples TRBV9 to TRBJ2-3; 9 bases are shared with TRBD1. Germline CDR1 reads SGDLS; CDR2 reads YYNGEE. CDR3 length equals 17 residues. V was clipped by 2 bases and J by 4 bases; unmatched bases: 11. CDR3 sequence reads: CASSVGRRDRVADTQYF. CDR3 nucleotide sequence: TGTGCCAGCAGCGTGGGACGCCGGGACAGGGTGGCAGATACGCAGTATTTT.

The rearrangement joins TRBV7-9 to TRBJ2-5; 12 nucleotides match TRBD2. V trimming: 6 bases; J trimming: 4 bases; junction bases outside the gene matches: 9. Germline V gene data show CDR1 as SEHNR and CDR2 as FQNEAQ (reference sequence). The length of the CDR3 is 16 residues. As DNA, the CDR3 is TGTGCCAGCAGAACCGGACTAGCGGGGAGCCTAGAGACCCAGTACTTC. Translated, it gives CASRTGLAGSLETQYF.

This clone has only a few counts. The V call is TRBV9, the J call TRBJ2-3; 9 bases are shared with TRBD1. The CDR3 runs to 17 residues. V lost 3 bases, J lost 3 bases, and 11 bases stayed unmatched. Germline V gene sequence: CDR1 SGDLS, CDR2 YYNGEE. Written as DNA, the CDR3 is TGTGCCAGCAGCGCCCTTCCGGGACAGGGTAAAACAGATACGCAGTATTTT. Protein product: CASSALPGQGKTDTQYF.

V usage is TRBV5-1 and J usage is TRBJ2-7; TRBD1 is a possible D gene (6 bases). Trimming took off 3 bases at V and 3 bases at J, with 10 bases between the two ends. This CDR3 region has 13 residues. Germline V gene lookup returns CDR1 SGHRS and CDR2 YFSETQ. CDR3 residues: CASSSPGDYEQYF. Here the CDR3 DNA reads TGCGCCAGCAGCTCCCCAGGGGACTACGAGCAGTACTTC.

The gene calls are TRBV6-5 and TRBJ1-1, with D tentatively TRBD1 (6 bases). V was clipped by 7 bases and J by 8 bases, with 17 bases between them. Per germline, CDR1 MNHEY and CDR2 SVGAGI. This CDR3 is 13 amino acids long. The CDR3 DNA reads as TGTGCCAGCACCACCCCGGGGGGGCGGGAAGCTTTCTTT. Protein sequence: CASTTPGGREAFF.

The V and J genes are TRBV18 and TRBJ2-7; D might be TRBD2 (6 bases). Trimming removed 4 bases at V and 0 bases at J, with 19 bases between. Germline loops: CDR1 KGHSH, CDR2 LQKENI. The CDR3 consists of 17 residues. The CDR3 DNA is TGTGCCAGCTCACTCGGCTTCTCTAGCGAGAGCTCCTACGAGCAGTACTTC. Its protein product is CASSLGFSSESSYEQYF.

V is TRBV5-1 and J is TRBJ2-7, with 8 bases lining up with TRBD1. From germline, CDR1 is SGHRS and CDR2 YFSETQ. The trim removed 4 bases at V and 3 bases at J, leaving 3 bases unmatched. This CDR3 contains 13 residues. CDR3 loop: CASSRGQGYEQYF. For the CDR3, the DNA is TGCGCCAGCAGCCGCGGACAGGGCTACGAGCAGTACTTC.

The table lists this clone with a count of one. The chain joins TRBV30 to TRBJ1-4; 9 nucleotides line up with TRBD1. The CDR3 totals 16 residues. V lost 4 bases to trimming and J lost 1 base; unmatched junction nucleotides: 7. CDR1 is GTSNPN, CDR2 SVGIG, per germline (reference sequence). The CDR3 DNA sequence: TGTGCCTGGACATACAGGGGGCGAGGAACTAATGAAAAACTGTTTTTT. The encoded protein is CAWTYRGRGTNEKLFF.

This clone was counted a few times. This chain connects TRBV25-1 to TRBJ1-3; no clear D gene. CDR3 length: 17 residues. V was cut by 0 bases and J by 4 bases, with 16 bases left in between. In germline, CDR1 is MGHDK, CDR2 SYGVNS. The CDR3 bases are TGTGCCAGCAGTGAATATTTCGGAGGGAGCTCCGGAAACACCATATATTTT. It translates to CASSEYFGGSSGNTIYF.

This chain uses TRBV6-5 with TRBJ2-7, with D perhaps matching TRBD1 (5 bases). The length of the CDR3 is 12 residues. The V gene lost 6 bases and the J gene lost 0 bases, with 6 bases spanning the gap. Germline CDR1 and CDR2: MNHEY and SVGAGI. For the CDR3, the DNA is TGTGCCAGCAGCAGGGACTCCTACGAGCAGTACTTC. Translating it yields CASSRDSYEQYF.

The chain recombines TRBV10-3 with TRBJ2-7, with 8 bases matching TRBD1. V shed 5 bases and J 4 bases; nucleotides not matched to a gene: 4. The CDR3 spans 13 residues. CDR1 is ENHRY, CDR2 SYGVKD, per germline. The CDR3, as DNA: TGTGCCATCAGTACAGGGGGTACTTACGAGCAGTACTTC. Its protein is CAISTGGTYEQYF.

The J gene is TRBJ2-7, the V gene TRBV18; D gene uncertain. Germline V gives CDR1 KGHSH, CDR2 LQKENI. The CDR3 spans 14 residues. V was trimmed by 0 bases and J by 5 bases, leaving 11 bases between them. The CDR3 loop is CASSPPNRENEQYF. The CDR3 coding sequence is TGTGCCAGCTCACCACCAAACAGAGAGAACGAGCAGTACTTC.

This clone was seen only once. The chain links TRBV19 to TRBJ1-4, with D perhaps matching TRBD1 (5 bases). Trimming left V 0 bases short and J 8 bases short, with 25 bases between. Germline V lookup: CDR1 LNHDA, CDR2 SQIVND (reference sequence). The CDR3 length is 19 residues. CDR3 region: CASSIEGPGANPPREKLFF. The CDR3 DNA reads as TGTGCCAGTAGTATAGAGGGACCGGGAGCAAACCCCCCTCGAGAAAAACTGTTTTTT.

This clone was seen a single time. The chain carries TRBV6-4 and TRBJ1-2, with TRBD1 identical over 10 bases. The CDR3 length is 14 residues. Germline assignment: CDR1 MRHNA and CDR2 SNTAGT. Trimming took 6 bases from V and 4 from J; bases not matched to a gene: 5. CDR3 protein: CASSLRDRGYGYTF. Written as DNA, the CDR3 is TGTGCCAGCAGCCTCCGGGACAGGGGCTATGGCTACACCTTC.

CDR3 sequence reads: CASSTGFRTDTQYF. The CDR3 bases are TGTGCTAGTAGTACAGGGTTCCGCACAGATACGCAGTATTTT. This chain connects TRBV12-5 to TRBJ2-3, with a tentative D call TRBD1 (6 bases). The CDR3 has 14 amino acids. V dropped 8 bases and J dropped 1 base, with 13 bases sitting between them. CDR1 and CDR2 from the germline V gene are LGHNT and FRNRAP.

The rearrangement links TRBV2 to TRBJ2-7; D is unresolved. V was clipped by 5 bases and J by 5 bases, with 7 bases between them. Germline V gene sequence: CDR1 SNHLY, CDR2 FYNNEI. The CDR3 has 11 residues. The DNA of the CDR3 is TGTGCCAGCAGTTTCGCGGACGAGCAGTACTTC. Translated: CASSFADEQYF.

This clone occurred a few times. V is TRBV14 and J is TRBJ2-3, with 11 bases lining up with TRBD2. With V trimmed by 5 bases and J by 1 base, 2 bases remained unmatched. Per the germline V gene, CDR1 is SGHDN and CDR2 is FVKESK. CDR3 size: 15 residues. The CDR3 loop is CASSTLAGGTDTQYF. In DNA form, the CDR3 reads TGTGCCAGCAGCACACTAGCGGGGGGCACAGATACGCAGTATTTT.

The chain uses TRBV9 and TRBJ2-5; 7 bases line up with TRBD1. CDR1 and CDR2 (germline): SGDLS, YYNGEE. The CDR3 runs to 15 residues. With 4 bases clipped from V and 2 bases from J, the junction kept 8 bases outside the gene matches. The DNA for the CDR3 is TGTGCCAGCAGCTTCTCACAGGGGCTGCAAGAGACCCAGTACTTC. Protein product: CASSFSQGLQETQYF.